Sequencing of this T cell receptor beta chain was carried out in a study of blood T cells in healthy people across ages. Primed by a sample-barcoded 5' primer and a J-beta primer mix, a second PCR proceeded for about 7 to 11 cycles. Using its own MiXCR run on the 5' RACE reads, TCRdb lists one record per CDR3 protein. The profile shows 650,000 to 1,000,000 distinct CDR3 sequences, roughly 35% of them singletons. Researchers collected 9.5 to 10 milliliters of peripheral blood from every single donor. Germline values: CDR1 SGHTA, CDR2 FQGNSA. This CDR3 has 16 residues. The trim removed 4 bases at V and 10 bases at J, leaving 13 bases unmatched.

The TCR was taken from a man aged 18 to 35 in good health. What was sequenced was blood. This chain connects TRBV7-2 to TRBJ2-1; 10 bases align to TRBD2. Written as DNA, the CDR3 is TGTGCCAGCAGCTACCGGACTAGCGGAAGCTCCTACGAGCAGTTCTTC. Translating gives CASSYRTSGSSYEQFF. The full variable domain, rest sourced from reference TRBV7-2 and TRBJ2-1, is GAGVSQSPSNKVTEKGKDVELRCDPISGHTALYWYRQSLGQGLEFLIYFQGNSAPDKSGLPSDRFSAERTGGSVSTLTIQRTQQEDSAVYLCASSYRTSGSSYEQFFGPGTRLTVL.